Listed here are 12 T cell receptor beta chains from one sample, sequenced in a study of vaccination and CD4 T cells after COVID-19. The treatment: roughly 10-day PBMC culture with coronavirus spike peptide pools or control peptides (ViraFEST assay). Sequencing of DNA taken from cultured CD4+ T cells relied on the Oncomine TCR Beta short-read assay. TCRdb recomputed calls from the PCR reads with MiXCR, one row per CDR3 protein. The sample holds more than 15,000 distinct CDR3 sequences, 30% to 40% seen once. Their cognate antigens are unknown. Sequenced input: cultured CD4+ T cells from blood. The receptors derive from a human donor with COVID-19.

This clonotype was seen only a few times. This chain connects TRBV11-3 to TRBJ2-7, with TRBD1 identical over 8 bases. With V trimmed by 8 bases and J by 6 bases, 12 bases remained unmatched. The CDR3 has 14 amino acids. Looked up from germline, CDR1 is SGHNT and CDR2 is YENEEA. CDR3 bases: TGTGCCAGCGCCCTGTCGGGGACAGGAGGCGAGCAGTACTTC. It translates to CASALSGTGGEQYF.

This clonotype was counted between two and nine times. The chain has TRBV5-1 and TRBJ1-2; TRBD1 is a possible D gene (6 bases). The CDR3 is 13 residues long. V was trimmed by 4 bases and J by 5 bases, leaving 12 bases between them. Germline V CDR1 and CDR2: SGHRS, YFSETQ. CDR3 DNA: TGCGCCAGCAGCGAGGGGACACCGTATGGCTACACCTTC. Residues: CASSEGTPYGYTF.

This clonotype was observed a handful of times. This rearrangement joins TRBV7-2 to TRBJ2-7, with TRBD2 identical over 10 bases. This CDR3 contains 14 residues. Losses at the gene ends were 6 bases for V and 2 bases for J; bases not matched to a gene: 4. Germline V CDR1 and CDR2: SGHTA, FQGNSA. For the CDR3, the DNA is TGTGCCAGCAGAAATAGCGGGGGGACCTACGAGCAGTACTTC. Its protein product is CASRNSGGTYEQYF.

The chain recombines TRBV6-5 with TRBJ2-7, with D possibly called TRBD1 or TRBD2 (5 bases each). Per the germline V gene, CDR1 is MNHEY and CDR2 is SVGAGI. CDR3 size: 16 residues. V dropped 2 bases and J dropped 0 bases, with 14 bases sitting between them. The CDR3 DNA sequence: TGTGCCAGCAGTTACCCCCGGGGCAGGGACTCCTACGAGCAGTACTTC. Translation: CASSYPRGRDSYEQYF.

This clonotype has only a few counts. The genes are TRBV6-1 and TRBJ1-1; D is ambiguous. Germline CDR1 reads MNHNS; CDR2 reads SASEGT. CDR3 size: 13 residues. Trimming took off 6 bases at V and 4 bases at J, with 12 bases between the two ends. CDR3 DNA: TGTGCCAGCAGAACGGTCCCGAGCACTGAAGCTTTCTTT. Protein: CASRTVPSTEAFF.

This clonotype was picked up a small number of times. The genes are TRBV20-1 and TRBJ1-3; 8 bases fit TRBD1. Trimming at V came to 5 bases and at J to 4 bases, leaving 4 bases not matched to a gene. The CDR3 covers 13 residues. Germline V CDR1 and CDR2: DFQATT, SNEGSKA (reference sequence). The CDR3 here is CSARQGTGNTIYF. The CDR3 nucleotides are TGCAGTGCTCGACAGGGGACCGGAAACACCATATATTTT.

This clonotype showed up just a few times. The V call is TRBV6-1, the J call TRBJ2-1; D may be TRBD1 (7 bases). The CDR3 is 15 amino acids. Germline V CDR1 and CDR2: MNHNS, SASEGT. The ends were cut back, 5 bases at V and 6 bases at J, with 17 bases in the middle. This CDR3 reads CASSSSGGQFNEQFF. In nucleotides, the CDR3 is TGTGCCAGCAGTAGCTCCGGGGGACAGTTCAATGAGCAGTTCTTC.

The V and J genes are TRBV28 and TRBJ1-2; possibly TRBD1 for D (5 bases). The CDR3 runs to 15 residues. Germline V gene sequence: CDR1 MDHEN, CDR2 SYDVKM. Between the trimmed V and J ends, which lost 2 bases and 6 bases, there was a span of 16 bases. CDR3: CASSLGGTGVDGYTF. CDR3 nucleotide sequence: TGTGCCAGCAGTTTAGGGGGAACCGGAGTTGATGGCTACACCTTC.

The genes are TRBV28 and TRBJ2-7, with D possibly TRBD1 on 5 matching bases. The CDR3 extends over 15 amino acids. Germline V gene data show CDR1 as MDHEN and CDR2 as SYDVKM. V was shortened by 5 bases and J by 0 bases, with 14 bases between the two germline ends. The CDR3 DNA reads TGTGCCAGCAGTCTGACAGATCATTCCTCCTACGAGCAGTACTTC. The encoded protein is CASSLTDHSSYEQYF.

The chain carries TRBV27 and TRBJ2-2; D possibly corresponds to TRBD1 (6 bases). The CDR3 totals 13 residues. V gave up 6 bases and J gave up 6 bases, with 11 bases separating them. Per germline, CDR1 MNHEY and CDR2 SMNVEV (reference sequence). The CDR3: CASRLNRAGELFF. The CDR3 region has the DNA TGTGCCAGCAGACTCAACAGGGCCGGGGAGCTGTTTTTT.

The table lists this clonotype with a few counts. DNA of the CDR3: TGCGCCAGCAGCCAAGATAACCAGCTTGGCCAGCCCCAGCATTTT. Protein sequence: CASSQDNQLGQPQHF. The V gene is TRBV4-3, the J gene TRBJ1-5; D not certain. Germline CDR1 and CDR2: LGHNA and YSLEER. With 0 bases removed from V and 7 bases from J, the gap between germline ends came to 13 bases. This CDR3 contains 15 residues.

The chain employs TRBV6-1 and TRBJ2-1; D is unresolved. Germline assignment: CDR1 MNHNS and CDR2 SASEGT. Between the trimmed V and J ends, which lost 5 bases and 2 bases, there was a span of 1 base. This CDR3 has 11 amino acids. Here the CDR3 reads CASSTYNEQFF. In nucleotides, the CDR3 is TGTGCCAGCAGTACCTACAATGAGCAGTTCTTC.